This T cell receptor beta chain was captured in a study of cytomegalovirus exposure and HLA in healthy donors. The CDR3 spans 18 residues. V lost 0 bases and J 0 bases, leaving 15 bases between the germline ends. From germline, CDR1 is LNHNV and CDR2 YYDKDF (reference sequence). The PCR made use of 60 Vbeta and 13 Jbeta primers. Assay used: immunoSEQ multiplex PCR; TCRdb lists only in-frame clones, some missing. There are tens of thousands of clones in the sample; 60% to 75% occur only once, and 14% lies in the top ten. Sequenced sample: PBMCs. The chain is built from TRBV15 and TRBJ1-3; unclear D gene. The sequence derives from a male donor in good health and CMV-seropositive. Here the CDR3 DNA reads TGTGCCACCAGCAGAGATGGAGGTTCAGCTCTCTCTGGAAACACCATATATTTT. Its protein product is CATSRDGGSALSGNTIYF.